A selection of T cell receptor beta chains follows, all from one sample in a study of T cell responses to AZD1222 COVID-19 vaccine. The repertoire was sequenced with immunoSEQ multiplex PCR; TCRdb's copy has only in-frame clones and lacks some. The table shows about 180,000 clones, with about 86% occurring only once. The source material was peripheral blood, sampled on day 0 of AZD1222 vaccination. These receptors all come from an adult in good health. Each CDR3 is given with its conserved first and last residue. The D gene is left open where the match is weak. Only some rows state a clone size, as once, few, many or a class for expanded clones.

NA | TRBJ1-3 | NA | TRBV7-9 | TGTGCCAGCAGCTCCCAAAGGGGCCAGGGCGCCGGAAACACCATATATTTT | CASSSQRGQGAGNTIYF
NA | TRBJ2-5 | TRBD1 | TRBV14 | TGTGCCAGCAGCCAAAGGACAGGGGGAGCATTCGAGACCCAGTACTTC | CASSQRTGGAFETQYF
few | TRBJ1-2 | NA | TRBV15 | TGTGCCACCAGCAGAGATCGCCGGACAAGCTATGGCTACACCTTC | CATSRDRRTSYGYTF
NA | TRBJ2-7 | NA | TRBV6-2/TRBV6-3 | TGTGCCAGCAGTTACTACGGTACCTCCTACGAGCAGTACTTC | CASSYYGTSYEQYF
NA | TRBJ2-7 | TRBD2 | TRBV7-2 | TGTGCCAGCAGCGACCTAGCGGGGCACTACGAGCAGTACTTC | CASSDLAGHYEQYF
NA | TRBJ2-3 | NA | TRBV15 | TGTGCCACAAATAAGGCGGGGCCCGCCGATACGCAGTATTTT | CATNKAGPADTQYF
NA | TRBJ1-5 | TRBD1 | TRBV11-2 | TGTGCCAGCAGCCGGACAGGGGCGAATCAGCCCCAGCATTTT | CASSRTGANQPQHF
NA | TRBJ1-2 | NA | TRBV30 | TGTGCCTGGGGGCGGGAAGTCAATAGAGGCTACACCTTC | CAWGREVNRGYTF
NA | TRBJ1-1 | NA | TRBV7-9 | TGTGCCAGCAGCTTTCAGGGGACTGAAGCTTTCTTT | CASSFQGTEAFF
NA | TRBJ1-1 | NA | TRBV7-3 | TGTGCCAGCCGGACGACAGCTATGAACACTGAAGCTTTCTTT | CASRTTAMNTEAFF
NA | TRBJ2-2 | NA | TRBV4-1 | TGCGCCAGCAGCCAAGTGAGCCTACCCGGGGAGCTGTTTTTT | CASSQVSLPGELFF
NA | TRBJ1-1 | TRBD1 | TRBV29-1 | TGCAGCGTTCTAGACAGGGGTAGAGGTGGAGCTGAAGCTTTCTTT | CSVLDRGRGGAEAFF
NA | TRBJ2-2 | TRBD2 | TRBV5-6 | TGTGCCAGCAGCTTGGATCCTAGCGGGGGGTTTTCCGGGGAGCTGTTTTTT | CASSLDPSGGFSGELFF
NA | TRBJ1-4 | NA | TRBV27 | TGTGCCAGCAGTTTATTTGCGGGGCCATCTAATGAAAAACTGTTTTTT | CASSLFAGPSNEKLFF
NA | TRBJ1-2 | NA | TRBV3-1/TRBV3-2 | TGTGCCAGCAGCCAAGGAATCGCTTTTAACTATGGCTACACCTTC | CASSQGIAFNYGYTF
NA | TRBJ1-2 | NA | TRBV5-5 | TGTGCCAGCAGCGGTGAACCGATGTTCACTGGCCTTCCTAGGGATGGCTACACCTTC | CASSGEPMFTGLPRDGYTF
NA | TRBJ2-1 | NA | TRBV7-2 | TGTGCCAGCAGCTTAGTCCAATACAATGAGCAGTTCTTC | CASSLVQYNEQFF
once | TRBJ1-3 | NA | TRBV6-5 | TGTGCCAGCAGTTATAGCCTCTCTGGAAACACCATATATTTT | CASSYSLSGNTIYF
NA | TRBJ1-2 | NA | TRBV19 | TGTGCCACCGAAGGGGGAGGGTCGGACTATGGCTACACCTTC | CATEGGGSDYGYTF
NA | TRBJ1-2 | NA | TRBV2 | TGTGCCAGCAGTGCGGCGGCAGTCTATGGCTACACCTTC | CASSAAAVYGYTF
few | TRBJ2-7 | NA | TRBV30 | TGTGCCTGGAGTGTAGGAGTAGGGGCGGCCCACGAGCAGTACTTC | CAWSVGVGAAHEQYF
NA | TRBJ2-7 | TRBD2 | TRBV10-3 | TGTGCCATCAGTGGCTCCGGGGGGGTCTCCTACGAGCAGTACTTC | CAISGSGGVSYEQYF
NA | TRBJ2-7 | NA | TRBV27 | TGTGCCAGCAGTGGTGACAGTTCCTACGAGCAGTACTTC | CASSGDSSYEQYF
NA | TRBJ2-1 | NA | TRBV18 | TGTGCCAGCTCACCAGTTGGAGTCCTTAGAGATGAGCAGTTCTTC | CASSPVGVLRDEQFF
NA | TRBJ2-1 | NA | TRBV18 | TGTGCCAGCTCACCCGACAGGGAGGTGAATGAGCAGTTCTTC | CASSPDREVNEQFF
NA | TRBJ1-2 | NA | TRBV12-5 | TGTGCTAGTGGTCCGGACAGTTTTAACTATGGCTACACCTTC | CASGPDSFNYGYTF
NA | TRBJ2-5 | TRBD1 | TRBV10-1 | TGCGCCAGCAGAATTGCAGGGGGCGAGACCCAGTACTTC | CASRIAGGETQYF
few | TRBJ1-5 | NA | TRBV3-1/TRBV3-2 | TGTGCCAGCAGCCAAGGGGACCCAGGGGCCCAGCATTTT | CASSQGDPGAQHF
NA | TRBJ1-5 | NA | TRBV28 | TGTGCCAGCAGTGAGCGTGGCGGGGCGGACAATCAGCCCCAGCATTTT | CASSERGGADNQPQHF
few | TRBJ1-1 | NA | TRBV3-1/TRBV3-2 | TGTGCCAGCAGCCCCGTAGGAAACGTGAACACTGAAGCTTTCTTT | CASSPVGNVNTEAFF
NA | TRBJ2-1 | NA | TRBV30 | TGTGCCTGGAGTTCAGGTGGGGAGCAGTTCTTC | CAWSSGGEQFF
NA | TRBJ1-6 | TRBD1 | TRBV28 | TGTGCCAGCAGGAGGGACAGGGGGTCTCCCCTCCACTTT | CASRRDRGSPLHF
NA | TRBJ2-2 | NA | TRBV3-1/TRBV3-2 | TGTGCCAGCAGAGGTAGGGGTGACACCGGGGAGCTGTTTTTT | CASRGRGDTGELFF
NA | TRBJ2-7 | NA | TRBV7-2 | TGTGCCAGCAGCTCCATGGCGGGGCCGTACGAGCAGTACTTC | CASSSMAGPYEQYF
NA | TRBJ2-7 | NA | TRBV20-1 | TGCAGTGCTAGTTCGCAGGGCGGCTTCTACGAGCAGTACTTC | CSASSQGGFYEQYF
NA | TRBJ2-2 | NA | TRBV28 | TGTGCCAGCAGTTTAACGGGGACCGGGGAGCTGTTTTTT | CASSLTGTGELFF
NA | TRBJ2-5 | NA | TRBV7-2 | TGTGCCAGCAGCTTAGGGGGCCCCAGGCGAGAGACCCAGTACTTC | CASSLGGPRRETQYF
NA | TRBJ1-1 | NA | TRBV18 | TGTGCCAGCTCACCGACGGCAGCGAGACTAGAAGCTTTCTTT | CASSPTAARLEAFF
NA | TRBJ2-5 | NA | TRBV5-4 | TGTGCCAGCAGCATACAGCGATTCCAAGAGACCCAGTACTTC | CASSIQRFQETQYF
NA | TRBJ1-2 | NA | TRBV9 | TGTGCCAGCAGCCCAGACATAGATGGCTACACCTTC | CASSPDIDGYTF
NA | TRBJ1-1 | NA | TRBV25-1 | TGTGCCAGCAGAGGACAGCCCAACACTGAAGCTTTCTTT | CASRGQPNTEAFF
NA | TRBJ2-7 | NA | TRBV2 | TGTGCCAGCAGTGAAGAAGCAGTCCTCTACGAGCAGTACTTC | CASSEEAVLYEQYF
NA | TRBJ2-7 | NA | TRBV3-1/TRBV3-2 | TGTGCCAGCAGCCAAGTCAGGAGCTCCTACGAGCAGTACTTC | CASSQVRSSYEQYF
NA | TRBJ2-1 | NA | TRBV2 | TGTGCCAGCAGTGACTGGTCGGAGGACATCCTTCCGTTCTTC | CASSDWSEDILPFF
NA | TRBJ1-2 | NA | TRBV30 | TGTGCCTGGAGAAGTTACAGGGATGGCTACACCTTC | CAWRSYRDGYTF